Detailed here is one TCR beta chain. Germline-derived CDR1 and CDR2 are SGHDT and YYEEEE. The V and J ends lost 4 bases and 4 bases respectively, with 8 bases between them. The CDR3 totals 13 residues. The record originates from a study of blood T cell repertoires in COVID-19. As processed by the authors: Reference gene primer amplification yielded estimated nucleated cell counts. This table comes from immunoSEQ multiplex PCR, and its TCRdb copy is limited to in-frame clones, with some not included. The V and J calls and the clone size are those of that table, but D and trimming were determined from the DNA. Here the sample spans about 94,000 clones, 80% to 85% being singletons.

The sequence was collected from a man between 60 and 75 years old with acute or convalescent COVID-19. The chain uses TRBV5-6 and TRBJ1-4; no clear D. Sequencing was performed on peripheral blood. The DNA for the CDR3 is TGTGCCAGCAGCGGTAGAGGTAATGAAAAACTGTTTTTT. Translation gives CASSGRGNEKLFF.